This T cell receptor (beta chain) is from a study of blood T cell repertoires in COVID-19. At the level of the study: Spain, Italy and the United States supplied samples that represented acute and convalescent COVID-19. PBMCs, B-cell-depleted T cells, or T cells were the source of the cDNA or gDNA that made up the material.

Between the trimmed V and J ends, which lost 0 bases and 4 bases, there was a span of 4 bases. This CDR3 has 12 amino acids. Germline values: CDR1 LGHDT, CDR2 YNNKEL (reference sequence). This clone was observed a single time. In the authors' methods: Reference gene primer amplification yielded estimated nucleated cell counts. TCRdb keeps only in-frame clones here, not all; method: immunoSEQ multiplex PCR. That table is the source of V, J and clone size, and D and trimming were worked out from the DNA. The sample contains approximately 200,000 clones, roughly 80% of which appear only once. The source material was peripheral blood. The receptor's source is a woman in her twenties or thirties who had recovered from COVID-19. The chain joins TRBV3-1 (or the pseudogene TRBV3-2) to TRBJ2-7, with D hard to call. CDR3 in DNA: TGTGCCAGCAGCCAAGATCGGTACGAGCAGTACTTC. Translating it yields CASSQDRYEQYF.